Following are 28 T cell receptor beta chains from one sample sequenced in a study of shared clonotypes between healthy human individuals. Naive CD8 cells were CD45RO-negative, positively selected for CCR7, excluding terminally differentiated effector memory CD45RA+ cells. Data came from immunoSEQ multiplex PCR; TCRdb stores just in-frame clones and leaves some out. The sample consists of roughly 2.1 million clones, approximately 94% of them appearing once. The sample taken for sequencing was naive CD8+ T cells from PBMCs. These receptor sequences come from a man aged 18 to 30 in good health. Some clones in this sample may be carry-over from other donors' samples.

The chain uses TRBV11-2 and TRBJ2-7, with D possibly being TRBD1 (6 bases). CDR1 SGHAT and CDR2 FQNNGV come from the germline V gene. The CDR3 is made up of 14 amino acids. Trimming removed 3 bases from V and 3 bases from J, with 12 bases in between. CDR3: CASSFQTGHYEQYF. The CDR3 DNA reads TGTGCCAGCAGCTTCCAGACAGGCCACTACGAGCAGTACTTC.

This clone occurred once. This rearrangement joins TRBV9 to TRBJ2-7, with TRBD1 as a possible D gene (6 bases). The CDR3 consists of 15 residues. Trimming removed 3 bases from V and 6 bases from J, with 19 bases in between. Per the germline V gene, CDR1 is SGDLS and CDR2 is YYNGEE. The CDR3 coding sequence is TGTGCCAGCAGCGCCCCACAGGGTATCGGAGCCGAGCAGTACTTC. Translated, it gives CASSAPQGIGAEQYF.

This clone was seen a single time. This chain connects TRBV10-2 to TRBJ2-1, with 14 bases matching TRBD2. This CDR3 contains 17 residues. Germline lookup yields CDR1 WSHSY and CDR2 SAAADI. The J segment lost 12 bases and the V segment lost 0 bases, leaving 10 bases of the junction unmatched. The CDR3 is CASSESGLAGVPSAQFF. Written as DNA, the CDR3 is TGCGCCAGCAGTGAGTCGGGACTAGCGGGAGTACCCTCTGCGCAGTTCTTC.

V gene TRBV30 combines with J gene TRBJ1-1, with D uncertain. The germline V and J ends were trimmed by 4 bases and 1 base, with 7 bases remaining between them. Germline V lookup: CDR1 GTSNPN, CDR2 SVGIG (reference sequence). This CDR3 contains 12 residues. The chain's CDR3 is CAWKPGNTEAFF. In DNA, the CDR3 is TGTGCCTGGAAACCGGGGAACACTGAAGCTTTCTTT.

This chain connects TRBV5-4 to TRBJ2-7; D ambiguous. The CDR3 spans 14 residues. V lost 4 bases and J lost 3, with 14 bases in between. CDR1 is SGHNT, CDR2 YYREEE, per germline (reference sequence). The chain's CDR3 is CASSRWSTNYEQYF. CDR3 in DNA: TGTGCCAGCAGCCGCTGGTCCACCAACTACGAGCAGTACTTC.

V is TRBV15 and J is TRBJ2-1, with D unclear. Trimming shortened V by 3 bases and J by 3 bases, and 12 bases separated the two germline ends. CDR1 LNHNV and CDR2 YYDKDF come from the germline V gene (reference sequence). The CDR3 runs to 15 residues. The DNA of the CDR3 is TGTGCCACCAGCAGTGGTGGGCAGCTCTACAATGAGCAGTTCTTC. Protein product: CATSSGGQLYNEQFF.

V and J are TRBV5-4 and TRBJ2-7; D gene uncertain. The CDR3 covers 14 residues. Trimming removed 3 bases at V and 0 bases at J, with 10 bases between. CDR1 is SGHNT, CDR2 YYREEE, per germline (reference sequence). The CDR3 spells CASSSRAGSYEQYF. CDR3 coding DNA: TGTGCCAGCAGCTCCCGGGCAGGCTCCTACGAGCAGTACTTC.

This chain joins TRBV27 and TRBJ2-7; possible D gene TRBD2, 6 bases. This CDR3 is built from 14 residues. V was cut by 3 bases and J by 3 bases, with 12 bases left in between. Germline V gene sequence: CDR1 MNHEY, CDR2 SMNVEV (reference sequence). The CDR3 region is CASSFRGTVYEQYF. Here the CDR3 DNA reads TGTGCCAGCAGTTTCCGCGGGACCGTCTACGAGCAGTACTTC.

The rearrangement joins TRBV10-2 to TRBJ2-3; 14 nucleotides line up with TRBD2. The CDR3 contains 14 residues. Germline V gene lookup returns CDR1 WSHSY and CDR2 SAAADI. V was clipped by 8 bases and J by 5 bases; unmatched bases: 3. The CDR3 loop is CASLTSGREDTQYF. CDR3 nucleotide sequence: TGCGCCAGCTTGACTAGCGGGAGGGAAGATACGCAGTATTTT.

J is TRBJ1-1 and V is TRBV7-9; no firm D call. The CDR3 extends over 11 amino acids. Looked up from germline, CDR1 is SEHNR and CDR2 is FQNEAQ (reference sequence). V lost 6 bases and J 4 bases, leaving 6 bases between the germline ends. The CDR3 reads CASRQVTEAFF. DNA of the CDR3: TGTGCCAGCAGGCAGGTCACTGAAGCTTTCTTT.

This chain uses TRBV2 with TRBJ2-1; weak D call: TRBD2 (5 bases). Germline V CDR1 and CDR2: SNHLY, FYNNEI. V dropped 10 bases and J dropped 0 bases, with 22 bases sitting between them. This CDR3 region has 17 residues. The CDR3 protein is CATEDSNTISSYNEQFF. The CDR3, as DNA: TGTGCCACCGAGGACTCTAATACGATTAGCTCCTACAATGAGCAGTTCTTC.

The gene calls are TRBV10-3 and TRBJ2-1; D remains unclear. This CDR3 has 15 residues. Trimming removed 3 bases at V and 2 bases at J, with 11 bases between. Looked up from germline, CDR1 is ENHRY and CDR2 is SYGVKD. The CDR3 sequence is CAISEPPFAYNEQFF. The CDR3 region has the DNA TGTGCCATCAGTGAACCCCCGTTTGCCTACAATGAGCAGTTCTTC.

This clone was detected a few times. The rearrangement joins TRBV11-2 to TRBJ2-1; the D is unclear. V gave up 0 bases and J gave up 7 bases, with 7 bases separating them. The CDR3 covers 13 residues. Germline CDR1 reads SGHAT; CDR2 reads FQNNGV. This chain's CDR3 is CASSLDPGNEQFF. CDR3 coding DNA: TGTGCCAGCAGCTTAGATCCTGGGAATGAGCAGTTCTTC.

The rearrangement uses TRBV6-4 and TRBJ1-1; 7 bases match TRBD1. V gave up 7 bases and J gave up 4 bases; unmatched junction bases: 15. Germline V gene sequence: CDR1 MRHNA, CDR2 SNTAGT. The CDR3 is 16 amino acids. CDR3 loop: CASMAKATGLITEAFF. The DNA of the CDR3 is TGTGCCAGCATGGCGAAAGCGACAGGGTTAATCACTGAAGCTTTCTTT.

The CDR3 DNA is TGCGCCAGCAGTGAAGAACTAGTCGTCTACGAGCAGTACTTC. It translates to CASSEELVVYEQYF. The chain couples TRBV10-2 to TRBJ2-7; D is perhaps TRBD2 (5 bases). Germline V gives CDR1 WSHSY, CDR2 SAAADI. Trimming removed 3 bases from V and 3 bases from J, with 12 bases in between. This CDR3 spans 14 amino acids.

The chain recombines TRBV11-2 with TRBJ2-1; unclear D gene. V was cut by 5 bases and J by 8 bases, with 7 bases left in between. This CDR3 contains 11 residues. Looked up from germline, CDR1 is SGHAT and CDR2 is FQNNGV. The CDR3 DNA reads TGTGCCAGCAGCCCCGGTCATGAGCAGTTCTTC. This codes for CASSPGHEQFF.

The chain employs TRBV5-1 and TRBJ1-5, with 7 bases that match TRBD1. The CDR3 is 15 residues long. Trimming took 4 bases from V and 10 from J; bases not matched to a gene: 14. The germline gives CDR1 SGHRS, CDR2 YFSETQ. This chain's CDR3 is CASSHGTATLEPQHF. CDR3 sequence (DNA): TGCGCCAGCAGCCACGGGACAGCGACCCTCGAACCCCAGCATTTT.

This rearrangement joins TRBV6-6 to TRBJ1-1; no reliable D call. Looked up from germline, CDR1 is MNHNY and CDR2 is SVGAGI (reference sequence). V was cut by 6 bases and J by 4 bases, with 9 bases left in between. There are 12 residues in the CDR3. As DNA, the CDR3 is TGTGCCAGCAGCTCCGACCGCACTGAAGCTTTCTTT. This sequence encodes CASSSDRTEAFF.

Of note for this clone: Other nucleotide sequences in the sample specify the same CDR3. The chain recombines TRBV27 with TRBJ2-3; D is possibly TRBD1 or TRBD2 (6 bases each). The ends were cut back, 6 bases at V and 6 bases at J, with 13 bases in the middle. The germline V gene encodes CDR1 MNHEY and CDR2 SMNVEV (reference sequence). The CDR3 length is 13 residues. The CDR3 DNA is TGTGCCAGCAGCCCACGAGGGGGGGATACGCAGTATTTT. The encoded protein is CASSPRGGDTQYF.

This chain connects TRBV19 to TRBJ2-1, with TRBD2 matching 8 bases. J gave up 7 bases and V 6 bases, and 8 bases lay outside the gene matches. Germline CDR1 and CDR2: LNHDA and SQIVND (reference sequence). The CDR3 runs to 14 residues. CDR3 coding DNA: TGTGCCAGTAGCCCAGCGGGAGTGGGGAATGAGCAGTTCTTC. It codes for CASSPAGVGNEQFF.

The genes are TRBV6-1 and TRBJ2-1, with 11 bases fitting TRBD2. Trimming cost V 8 bases and J 6 bases; bases outside gene matches: 9. The germline gives CDR1 MNHNS, CDR2 SASEGT. The CDR3 is 15 residues long. The CDR3 bases are TGTGCCAGCTCGTACCGCCTAGCGGGAGGCAATGAGCAGTTCTTC. It yields the protein CASSYRLAGGNEQFF.

This clone was seen more than once but under ten times. V and J are TRBV5-4 and TRBJ1-1, with D unresolved. V was cut by 4 bases and J by 2 bases, with 9 bases left in between. The germline V gene has CDR1 SGHNT and CDR2 YYREEE (reference sequence). The CDR3 is made up of 13 amino acids. CDR3 region: CASSVGRNTEAFF. DNA for the CDR3: TGTGCCAGCAGCGTCGGACGTAACACTGAAGCTTTCTTT.

The chain uses TRBV13 and TRBJ2-7; TRBD2 aligns across 14 bases. Germline trimming cut 4 bases from V and 0 bases from J; bases unmatched to any gene: 2. The CDR3 has 16 amino acids. CDR1 is PRHDT, CDR2 FYEKMQ, per germline (reference sequence). The CDR3: CASSSGLAGDSYEQYF. The CDR3 DNA follows: TGTGCCAGCAGCTCGGGACTAGCGGGGGACTCCTACGAGCAGTACTTC.

The chain uses TRBV7-9 and TRBJ2-1; 7 bases are a match to TRBD2. J gave up 9 bases and V 2 bases, and 13 bases lay outside the gene matches. CDR1 is SEHNR and CDR2 is FQNEAQ in the germline V gene (reference sequence). The CDR3 loop spans 16 amino acids. CDR3 residues: CASSLTPGGGSSEQFF. For the CDR3, the DNA is TGTGCCAGCAGCTTAACTCCGGGAGGCGGTTCCAGTGAGCAGTTCTTC. Full variable domain (missing parts from reference TRBV7-9 and TRBJ2-1): DTGVSQNPRHKITKRGQNVTFRCDPISEHNRLYWYRQTLGQGPEFLTYFQNEAQLEKSRLLSDRFSAERPKGSFSTLEIQRTEQGDSAMYLCASSLTPGGGSSEQFFGPGTRLTVL.

The chain combines TRBV27 with TRBJ2-7; no definite D call. Germline V gene sequence: CDR1 MNHEY, CDR2 SMNVEV (reference sequence). This CDR3 region has 17 residues. V was trimmed by 4 bases and J by 0 bases, leaving 19 bases between them. CDR3 nucleotide sequence: TGTGCCAGCAGTTCCCAACCTCCCGGGCTCTTCTCCTACGAGCAGTACTTC. This encodes CASSSQPPGLFSYEQYF.

The chain employs TRBV6-1 and TRBJ2-3; 12 bases match TRBD2. In germline, CDR1 is MNHNS, CDR2 SASEGT. V gave up 2 bases and J gave up 5 bases; unmatched junction bases: 8. This CDR3 is built from 17 residues. The CDR3 nucleotides read TGTGCCAGCAGTGAATGGGCCCTAGCGGGAGGGGAAGATACGCAGTATTTT. The encoded protein is CASSEWALAGGEDTQYF.

This chain links TRBV29-1 with TRBJ1-2; no definite D call. Trimming left V 0 bases short and J 7 bases short, with 6 bases between. From germline, CDR1 is SQVTM and CDR2 ANQGSEA. CDR3 length: 11 residues. CDR3 sequence: CSVEDIAGYTF. CDR3 in DNA: TGCAGCGTTGAAGATATCGCTGGCTACACCTTC. Looking up the rest from reference TRBV29-1 and TRBJ1-2 gives the full variable domain: SAVISQKPSRDICQRGTSLTIQCQVDSQVTMMFWYRQQPGQSLTLIATANQGSEATYESGFVIDKFPISRPNLTFSTLTVSNMSPEDSSIYLCSVEDIAGYTFGSGTRLTVV.

The V call is TRBV6-5, the J call TRBJ2-2, with D possibly TRBD2 on 7 matching bases. V lost 5 bases and J 7 bases, leaving 11 bases between the germline ends. Germline V gene lookup returns CDR1 MNHEY and CDR2 SVGAGI. This CDR3 is built from 13 residues. CDR3 amino acids: CASSTRGGGELFF. In DNA, the CDR3 is TGTGCCAGCAGTACGAGGGGGGGCGGGGAGCTGTTTTTT.